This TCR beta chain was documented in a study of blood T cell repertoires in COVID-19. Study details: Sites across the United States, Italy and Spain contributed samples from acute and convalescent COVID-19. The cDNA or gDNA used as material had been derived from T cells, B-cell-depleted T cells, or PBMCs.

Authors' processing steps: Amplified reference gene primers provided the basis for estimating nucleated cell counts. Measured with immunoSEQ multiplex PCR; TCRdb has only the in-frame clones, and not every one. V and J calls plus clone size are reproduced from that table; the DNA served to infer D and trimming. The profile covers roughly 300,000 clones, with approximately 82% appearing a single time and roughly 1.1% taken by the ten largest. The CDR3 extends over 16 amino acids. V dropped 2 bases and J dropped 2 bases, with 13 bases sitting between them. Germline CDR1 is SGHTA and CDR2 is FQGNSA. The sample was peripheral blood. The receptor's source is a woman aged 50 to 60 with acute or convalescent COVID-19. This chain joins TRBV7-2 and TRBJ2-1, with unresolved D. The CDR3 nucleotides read TGTGCCAGCAGCTTAAAAGGAGCAGCCCCCTACAATGAGCAGTTCTTC. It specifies CASSLKGAAPYNEQFF.